These T cell receptor beta chains were read from a single sample in a study of OX40 agonist ivuxolimab in advanced cancers. Libraries were prepared by immunoSEQ multiplex PCR; TCRdb keeps only in-frame clonotypes and omits some of them. The sample lists 90,000 to 100,000 clones, less than 90% seen once, with around 0.8% in the top ten. The input for sequencing was CD4+ or CD8+ T cells sorted from blood, taken in a trial of the OX40 agonist ivuxolimab. The receptor source for this set is an adult with an advanced solid tumor such as melanoma, head and neck, liver or kidney cancer. The CDR3 runs from the conserved cysteine through the conserved F or W. A D gene is named only where the DNA matches it firmly. Only part of the rows carry a size: once, few, many, or a class if the clone is expanded.

j_call cdr3_length v_call clone_size d_call cdr3_aa cdr3_nt
TRBJ2-1 15 TRBV6-4 - TRBD2 CASSLLAGGPHEQFF TGTGCCAGCAGCTTACTAGCGGGAGGGCCCCATGAGCAGTTCTTC
TRBJ1-3 16 TRBV7-9 once TRBD1 CASSPPGGGDGNTIYF TGTGCCAGCAGCCCCCCAGGGGGGGGCGATGGAAACACCATATATTTT
TRBJ1-2 13 TRBV6-5 once - CASSYSSSYGYTF TGTGCCAGCAGTTACTCGTCTTCCTATGGCTACACCTTC
TRBJ2-7 16 TRBV4-2 once TRBD2 CASSQDTSGRTYEQYF TGTGCCAGCAGCCAAGACACTAGCGGGAGAACCTACGAGCAGTACTTC
TRBJ1-1 13 TRBV30 - - CAWSNNLNTEAFF TGTGCCTGGAGCAACAACTTGAACACTGAAGCTTTCTTT
TRBJ1-1 13 TRBV7-9 - - CASSLAGNTEAFF TGTGCCAGCAGCTTAGCAGGGAACACTGAAGCTTTCTTT
TRBJ2-7 11 TRBV6-1 - - CASSDFYEQYF TGTGCCAGCAGTGATTTCTACGAGCAGTACTTC
TRBJ2-2 13 TRBV30 - TRBD1 CAWSRQGTGELFF TGTGCCTGGAGTCGACAGGGGACCGGGGAGCTGTTTTTT
TRBJ2-2 15 TRBV5-1 - - CASSSGSMNTGELFF TGCGCCAGCAGCTCCGGGTCAATGAACACCGGGGAGCTGTTTTTT
TRBJ2-7 16 TRBV9 once TRBD2 CASSVGGRASLGEQYF TGTGCCAGCAGCGTAGGCGGGAGGGCCTCTCTCGGCGAGCAGTACTTC
TRBJ2-5 14 TRBV11-2 once - CASSLDRGAETQYF TGTGCCAGCAGCTTAGATCGAGGCGCGGAGACCCAGTACTTC
TRBJ2-6 15 TRBV19 - - CASINPPSGANVLTF TGTGCCAGTATCAACCCGCCGTCTGGGGCCAACGTCCTGACTTTC
TRBJ1-3 15 TRBV5-1 - - CASSPGHTEGNTIYF TGCGCCAGCAGCCCAGGACATACGGAAGGAAACACCATATATTTT
TRBJ2-1 16 TRBV28 - TRBD2 CASSLAGGSSYNEQFF TGTGCCAGCAGTTTAGCGGGAGGGAGCTCCTACAATGAGCAGTTCTTC
TRBJ1-5 16 TRBV28 - - CASRLLGQGFNQPQHF TGTGCCAGCAGGCTCCTTGGGCAGGGGTTCAATCAGCCCCAGCATTTT
TRBJ1-1 10 TRBV2 - - CASRNTEAFF TGTGCCAGCAGGAACACTGAAGCTTTCTTT
TRBJ2-2 14 TRBV10-1 - - CASSDPWGTGELFF TGCGCCAGCAGTGATCCATGGGGCACCGGGGAGCTGTTTTTT
TRBJ1-5 16 TRBV10-1 - - CASSELERMDNQPQHF TGCGCCAGCAGTGAGCTGGAGCGGATGGACAATCAGCCCCAGCATTTT
TRBJ2-4 17 TRBV10-3 - - CAISESPDSVAKNIQYF TGTGCCATCAGTGAGTCGCCTGACTCGGTAGCCAAAAACATTCAGTACTTC
TRBJ2-2 13 TRBV29-1 - - CSVELGITGELFF TGCAGCGTTGAACTAGGGATAACCGGGGAGCTGTTTTTT
TRBJ2-7 15 TRBV11-2 - TRBD2 CASTIAGGQPYGQYF TGTGCCAGCACCATAGCGGGAGGTCAACCTTACGGGCAGTACTTC
TRBJ1-5 13 TRBV7-8 - - CASSYVSNQPQHF TGTGCCAGCAGCTACGTTAGCAATCAGCCCCAGCATTTT
TRBJ2-5 14 TRBV7-2 - - CASSLAGGGETQYF TGTGCCAGCAGCTTAGCAGGGGGAGGAGAGACCCAGTACTTC
TRBJ1-2 14 TRBV6-4 - - CASSEQLGGNGYTF TGTGCCAGCAGTGAGCAGCTGGGGGGAAATGGCTACACCTTC